The rows below give T cell receptor beta chains drawn from one sample of a study of chemoradiotherapy in HPV16-positive cancers. Using immunoSEQ multiplex PCR, the repertoire was profiled, and TCRdb retains in-frame clones only, with some absent. The sample includes about 67,000 clones, about 90% of them seen just once. The sequencing used blood, collected from a patient who underwent chemoradiotherapy. The receptors come from a human donor with HPV-associated anogenital cancer. CDR3s include the opening cysteine and the closing phenylalanine or tryptophan. D genes are given only for firm matches. For some rows the clone size is stated as once, few or many, or as a class when expanded; others skip it.

>-|TRBJ2-2|-|TRBV2
CASSVFGATGELFF
TGTGCCAGCAGTGTTTTCGGGGCAACGGGGGAGCTGTTTTTT
>-|TRBJ2-7|TRBD2|TRBV28
CASNGRAPGTYEQYF
TGTGCCAGCAACGGGAGGGCCCCGGGTACCTACGAGCAGTACTTC
>-|TRBJ2-2|-|TRBV5-6
CASSFTGELFF
TGTGCCAGCAGCTTCACCGGGGAGCTGTTTTTT
>-|TRBJ1-1|TRBD1|TRBV15
CATSRKRQGGTEAFF
TGTGCCACCAGCAGAAAAAGACAGGGAGGAACTGAAGCTTTCTTT
>-|TRBJ2-1|-|TRBV9
CASSHPRPAHLNNEQFF
TGTGCCAGCAGCCACCCCCGGCCAGCACACCTGAACAATGAGCAGTTCTTC
>-|TRBJ2-5|-|TRBV4-1
CASSQRTQATQETQYF
TGCGCCAGCAGCCAAAGGACGCAGGCGACCCAAGAGACCCAGTACTTC
>once|TRBJ2-3|TRBD1|TRBV6-6
CASSYVRTGVADTQYF
TGTGCCAGCAGTTACGTTAGGACAGGGGTGGCAGATACGCAGTATTTT
>once|TRBJ1-1|-|TRBV19
CASSTGVGTEAFF
TGTGCCAGTAGTACGGGTGTGGGCACTGAAGCTTTCTTT
>-|TRBJ1-1|-|TRBV4-1
CASSQVTNTEAFF
TGCGCCAGCAGCCAAGTCACGAACACTGAAGCTTTCTTT
>-|TRBJ1-1|-|TRBV7-9
CASSLVSEAFF
TGTGCCAGCAGCTTAGTCAGTGAAGCTTTCTTT
>once|TRBJ1-1|TRBD1|TRBV14
CASSRGGQGRTEAFF
TGTGCCAGCAGCCGAGGCGGACAGGGAAGGACTGAAGCTTTCTTT
>once|TRBJ2-1|TRBD2|TRBV7-2
CASSSGLGDNEQFF
TGTGCCAGCAGCTCGGGACTAGGTGACAATGAGCAGTTCTTC
>-|TRBJ1-1|TRBD1|TRBV29-1
CSAGQASAFF
TGCAGCGCCGGACAGGCCTCTGCTTTCTTT
>-|TRBJ1-1|TRBD1|TRBV11-1
CASSSGQVMNTEAFF
TGTGCCAGCAGCTCGGGACAGGTGATGAACACTGAAGCTTTCTTT
>-|TRBJ1-2|-|TRBV28
CASSLGGYYGYTF
TGTGCCAGCAGTTTGGGGGGCTACTATGGCTACACCTTC
>-|TRBJ2-4|TRBD1|TRBV5-6
CASSPGQGGSLAKNIQYF
TGTGCCAGCAGCCCCGGACAGGGGGGGTCCCTAGCCAAAAACATTCAGTACTTC
>-|TRBJ2-7|-|TRBV5-1
CASSLETEIYEQYF
TGCGCCAGCAGCTTGGAGACAGAGATCTACGAGCAGTACTTC
>once|TRBJ2-1|-|TRBV19
CASSNTSLIHNEQFF
TGTGCCAGTAGTAATACTAGCTTAATACACAATGAGCAGTTCTTC
>-|TRBJ1-1|TRBD1|TRBV5-4
CASSWWTGVATEAFF
TGTGCCAGCAGCTGGTGGACAGGGGTCGCTACTGAAGCTTTCTTT
>few|TRBJ1-1|-|TRBV20-1
CSAEENTEAFF
TGCAGTGCCGAGGAGAACACTGAAGCTTTCTTT
>-|TRBJ2-1|-|TRBV28
CASSWGLADYNEQFF
TGTGCCAGCAGTTGGGGGCTAGCGGACTACAATGAGCAGTTCTTC
>-|TRBJ1-2|-|TRBV13
CASSRARRGDYGYTF
TGTGCCAGCAGCCGAGCTCGGAGGGGCGACTATGGCTACACCTTC
>-|TRBJ2-1|-|TRBV29-1
CSVEDQVGTAEQFF
TGCAGCGTTGAAGATCAGGTAGGAACTGCAGAGCAGTTCTTC
>-|TRBJ1-5|-|TRBV21-1
CASTSEEGGSNQPQHF
TGTGCCAGCACCTCAGAGGAGGGGGGGAGCAATCAGCCCCAGCATTTT
>-|TRBJ2-3|TRBD2|TRBV19
CASSIGGGTDTQYF
TGTGCCAGTAGTATAGGCGGGGGGACAGATACGCAGTATTTT
>-|TRBJ1-2|-|TRBV27
CASRGNYGYTF
TGTGCCAGCAGGGGTAACTATGGCTACACCTTC
>-|TRBJ2-6|TRBD1|TRBV29-1
CSVPIRDRGSGANVLTF
TGCAGCGTTCCCATTCGGGACAGGGGATCGGGGGCCAACGTCCTGACTTTC
>-|TRBJ1-1|TRBD1|TRBV4-1
CASSQGSGGTEAFF
TGCGCCAGCAGCCAAGGTTCAGGGGGCACTGAAGCTTTCTTT
>-|TRBJ2-3|TRBD2|TRBV7-9
CASSYLAGTTDTQYF
TGTGCCAGCAGCTACCTAGCGGGGACCACAGATACGCAGTATTTT
>-|TRBJ2-1|TRBD1|TRBV5-1
CASSLQGNEQFF
TGCGCCAGCAGTCTACAGGGGAATGAGCAGTTCTTC
>-|TRBJ2-5|-|TRBV4-1
CASSRGETQYF
TGCGCCAGCAGTCGAGGGGAGACCCAGTACTTC
>-|TRBJ1-5|TRBD1|TRBV7-6
CASSPRAPGGDVNQPQHF
TGTGCCAGCAGCCCTCGAGCACCAGGGGGCGACGTCAATCAGCCCCAGCATTTT
>-|TRBJ2-7|TRBD2|TRBV11-2
CASSPERGPYEQYF
TGTGCCAGCAGCCCGGAGCGGGGACCCTACGAGCAGTACTTC
>once|TRBJ1-2|TRBD1|TRBV20-1
CSARRGPGYTF
TGCAGTGCTAGAAGGGGGCCCGGCTACACCTTC
>-|TRBJ1-1|TRBD1|TRBV6-5
CASSYGDRNTEAFF
TGTGCCAGCAGTTACGGGGACAGGAACACTGAAGCTTTCTTT
>-|TRBJ2-5|-|TRBV6-5
CASSTVLGSSETQYF
TGTGCCAGCAGTACCGTTTTGGGTTCGTCAGAGACCCAGTACTTC
>-|TRBJ1-6|-|TRBV6-1
CASGAGESYNSPLHF
TGTGCCAGCGGGGCAGGGGAATCCTATAATTCACCCCTCCACTTT
>-|TRBJ2-7|TRBD1|TRBV27
CASSLGLPTGASYEQYF
TGTGCCAGCAGCTTAGGGCTGCCGACAGGGGCCTCCTACGAGCAGTACTTC
>-|TRBJ1-2|-|TRBV19
CASTPQSGRGYYGYTF
TGTGCCAGTACCCCACAGTCCGGGAGAGGCTACTATGGCTACACCTTC
>-|TRBJ1-5|-|TRBV9
CASSVALDQPQHF
TGTGCCAGCAGCGTAGCCTTGGACCAGCCCCAGCATTTT
>-|TRBJ1-3|TRBD1|TRBV4-1
CASSQEAGRGLNTIYF
TGCGCCAGCAGCCAAGAAGCCGGGAGGGGGCTAAACACCATATATTTT
>-|TRBJ1-6|-|TRBV5-1
CASSLGPIGSYNSPLHF
TGCGCCAGCAGCTTGGGTCCGATCGGCTCCTATAATTCACCCCTCCACTTT
>-|TRBJ2-7|-|TRBV19
CASSIAAAYEQYF
TGTGCCAGTAGTATAGCGGCAGCCTACGAGCAGTACTTC
>-|TRBJ2-5|TRBD2|TRBV28
CASSFTSGGETQYF
TGTGCCAGCAGTTTTACATCGGGGGGAGAGACCCAGTACTTC
>once|TRBJ1-5|TRBD1|TRBV19
CASTRDSRYQPQHF
TGTGCCAGTACCCGGGACAGTCGATATCAGCCCCAGCATTTT
>-|TRBJ2-7|-|TRBV27
CASRNSYRASSYERYF
TGTGCCAGCCGGAATTCATACAGGGCTAGCTCCTACGAGCGGTACTTC
>-|TRBJ2-3|-|TRBV27
CASRAIQGSGTDTQYF
TGTGCCAGCAGAGCTATCCAGGGTAGTGGCACAGATACGCAGTATTTT
>-|TRBJ2-7|-|TRBV11-2
CASSLGFSYEQYF
TGTGCCAGCAGCTTAGGGTTCTCCTACGAGCAGTACTTC
>-|TRBJ2-7|-|TRBV4-1
CASSPQFSDGFSYEQYF
TGCGCCAGCAGCCCGCAATTCTCGGACGGGTTCTCCTACGAGCAGTACTTC
>-|TRBJ2-7|-|TRBV18
CASSGVGGPYEQYF
TGTGCCAGCTCGGGGGTAGGGGGTCCCTACGAGCAGTACTTC
>-|TRBJ2-3|TRBD2|TRBV29-1
CSVGILAGEGTQYF
TGCAGCGTTGGTATCCTAGCGGGGGAGGGTACGCAGTATTTT
>-|TRBJ2-7|TRBD1|TRBV12-5
CASVDRGRKEKVIYEQYF
TGTGCTAGTGTCGACAGGGGGCGCAAGGAGAAAGTAATCTACGAGCAGTACTTC
>-|TRBJ2-2|-|TRBV5-1
CASSLFKHGSGWPGELFF
TGCGCCAGCAGCTTGTTTAAACACGGGTCAGGATGGCCCGGGGAGCTGTTTTTT
>-|TRBJ2-7|-|TRBV7-2
CASSLMPSDYERYF
TGTGCCAGCAGCTTAATGCCTAGCGACTACGAGCGGTACTTC
>-|TRBJ2-4|-|TRBV19
CASSTGFTQAKNIQYF
TGTGCCAGTAGTACGGGGTTCACCCAAGCCAAAAACATTCAGTACTTC